The source of this TCR beta chain is a study of vaccination and CD4 T cells after COVID-19. Study at large: The cells in question were stimulated using overlapping spike peptides derived from SARS-CoV-2, HCoV-NL63, HCoV-OC43 and HCoV-229E. The study, taken as a whole, reports: Within convalescent individuals, 304 out of 307 vaccine-specific clones proved to be spike mono-reactive.

The Oncomine TCR Beta short-read assay was applied to DNA of cultured CD4+ T cells. Investigators isolated genomic DNA from cultured CD4+ T cells. TCRdb reanalysed the PCR reads using MiXCR and keeps one entry per CDR3 protein. Found here are 10,000 to 13,000 distinct CDR3 sequences, around half of them singletons; the top ten hold more than 9%. This clonotype has only a few counts. Its antigen remains unknown. Sample treatment: approximately 9-day PBMC culture with coronavirus spike peptide pools or control peptides (ViraFEST assay). On day 3 and again on day 7, fresh IL-2 medium was used to replace half the medium. The CDR3 is 19 amino acids. Germline trimming cut 5 bases from V and 3 bases from J; bases unmatched to any gene: 19. Per germline, CDR1 KGHDR and CDR2 SFDVKD.

The chain links TRBV24-1 to TRBJ2-5; 8 bases map to TRBD1. This sequence was found in a human donor who had recovered from COVID-19. Material for sequencing was CD4+ T cells from blood, cultured in vitro. The CDR3 region has the DNA TGTGCCACCAGTGCCTTACGGGACAGGACCCACCTCGGGGAAGAGACCCAGTACTTC. It codes for CATSALRDRTHLGEETQYF.